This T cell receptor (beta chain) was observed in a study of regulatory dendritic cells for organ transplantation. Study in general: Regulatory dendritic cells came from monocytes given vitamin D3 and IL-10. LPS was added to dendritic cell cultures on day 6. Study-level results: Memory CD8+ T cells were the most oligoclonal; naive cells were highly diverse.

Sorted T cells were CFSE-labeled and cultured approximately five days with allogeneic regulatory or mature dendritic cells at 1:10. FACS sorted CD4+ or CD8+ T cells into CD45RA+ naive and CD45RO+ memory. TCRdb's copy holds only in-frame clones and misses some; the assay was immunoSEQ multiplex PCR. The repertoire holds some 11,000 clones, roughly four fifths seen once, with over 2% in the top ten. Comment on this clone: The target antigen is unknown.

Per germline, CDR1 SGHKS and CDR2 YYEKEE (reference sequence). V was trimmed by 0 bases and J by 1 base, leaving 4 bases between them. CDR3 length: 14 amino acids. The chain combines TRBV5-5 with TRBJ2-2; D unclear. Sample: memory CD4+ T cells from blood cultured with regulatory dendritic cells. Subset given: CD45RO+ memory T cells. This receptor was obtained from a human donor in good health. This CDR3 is CASSLAVNTGELFF. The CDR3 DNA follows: TGTGCCAGCAGCTTGGCGGTGAACACCGGGGAGCTGTTTTTT. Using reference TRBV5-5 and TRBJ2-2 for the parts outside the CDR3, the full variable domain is DAGVTQSPTHLIKTRGQQVTLRCSPISGHKSVSWYQQVLGQGPQFIFQYYEKEERGRGNFPDRFSARQFPNYSSELNVNALLLGDSALYLCASSLAVNTGELFFGEGSRLTVL.